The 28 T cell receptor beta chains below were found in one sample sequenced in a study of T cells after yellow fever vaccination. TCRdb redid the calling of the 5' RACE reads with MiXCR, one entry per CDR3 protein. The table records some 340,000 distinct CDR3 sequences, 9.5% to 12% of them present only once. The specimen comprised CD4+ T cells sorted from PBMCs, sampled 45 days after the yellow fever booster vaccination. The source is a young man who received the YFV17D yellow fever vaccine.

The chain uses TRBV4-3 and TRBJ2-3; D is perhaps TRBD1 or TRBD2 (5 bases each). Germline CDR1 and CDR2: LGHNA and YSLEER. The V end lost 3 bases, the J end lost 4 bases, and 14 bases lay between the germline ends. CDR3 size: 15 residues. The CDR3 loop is CASSQRGRGADTQYF. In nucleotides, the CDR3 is TGCGCCAGCAGCCAGAGGGGTAGAGGGGCAGATACGCAGTATTTT.

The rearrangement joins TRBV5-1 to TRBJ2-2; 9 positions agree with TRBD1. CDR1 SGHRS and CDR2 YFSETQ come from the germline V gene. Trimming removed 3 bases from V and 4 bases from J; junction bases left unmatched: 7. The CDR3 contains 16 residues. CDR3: CASSWEGTGITGELFF. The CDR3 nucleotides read TGCGCCAGCAGCTGGGAGGGGACAGGGATCACCGGGGAGCTGTTTTTT.

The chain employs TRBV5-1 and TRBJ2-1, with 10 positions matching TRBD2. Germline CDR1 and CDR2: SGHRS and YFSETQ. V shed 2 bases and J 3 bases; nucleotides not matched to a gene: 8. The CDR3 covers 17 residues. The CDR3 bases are TGCGCCAGCAGCTTTGCGTTAGTAGCGGGGGGCTACAATGAGCAGTTCTTC. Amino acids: CASSFALVAGGYNEQFF.

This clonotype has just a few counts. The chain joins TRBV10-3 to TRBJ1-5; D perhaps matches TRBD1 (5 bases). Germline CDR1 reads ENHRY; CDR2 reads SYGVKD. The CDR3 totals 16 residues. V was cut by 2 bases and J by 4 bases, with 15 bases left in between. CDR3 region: CAISEQAGRVNQPQHF. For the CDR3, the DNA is TGTGCCATCAGTGAGCAGGCGGGACGGGTAAATCAGCCCCAGCATTTT.

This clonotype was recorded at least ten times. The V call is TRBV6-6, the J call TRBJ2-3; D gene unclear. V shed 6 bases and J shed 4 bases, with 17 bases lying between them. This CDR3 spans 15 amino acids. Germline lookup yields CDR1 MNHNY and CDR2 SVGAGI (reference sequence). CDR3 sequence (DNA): TGTGCCAGCAGCCAAGTCGGGCTGGGCTCAGATACGCAGTATTTT. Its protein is CASSQVGLGSDTQYF.

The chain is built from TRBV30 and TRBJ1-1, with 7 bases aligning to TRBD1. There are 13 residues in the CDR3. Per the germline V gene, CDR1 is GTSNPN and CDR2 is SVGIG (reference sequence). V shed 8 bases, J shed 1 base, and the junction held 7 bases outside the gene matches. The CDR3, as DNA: TGTGCCGGAGGGGGCGTTTCGAACACTGAAGCTTTCTTT. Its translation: CAGGGVSNTEAFF.

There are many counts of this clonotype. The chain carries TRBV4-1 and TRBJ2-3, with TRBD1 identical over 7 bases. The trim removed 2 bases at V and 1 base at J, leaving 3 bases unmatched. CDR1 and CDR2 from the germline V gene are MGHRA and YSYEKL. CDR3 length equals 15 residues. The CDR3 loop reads CASSQRTGGTDTQYF. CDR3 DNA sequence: TGCGCCAGCAGCCAACGGACAGGTGGCACAGATACGCAGTATTTT.

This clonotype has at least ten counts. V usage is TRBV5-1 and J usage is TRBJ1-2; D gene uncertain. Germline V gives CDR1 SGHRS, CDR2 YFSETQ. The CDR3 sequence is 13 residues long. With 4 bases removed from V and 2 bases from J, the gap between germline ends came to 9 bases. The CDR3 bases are TGCGCCAGCAGCACACAAGGAAACTATGGCTACACCTTC. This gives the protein CASSTQGNYGYTF.

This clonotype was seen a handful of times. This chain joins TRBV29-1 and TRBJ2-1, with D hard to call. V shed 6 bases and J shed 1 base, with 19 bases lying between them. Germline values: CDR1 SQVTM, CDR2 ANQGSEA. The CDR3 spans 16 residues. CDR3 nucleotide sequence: TGCAGCGTAACCCTCGGTGGGCCCGATTCCTACAATGAGCAGTTCTTC. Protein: CSVTLGGPDSYNEQFF.

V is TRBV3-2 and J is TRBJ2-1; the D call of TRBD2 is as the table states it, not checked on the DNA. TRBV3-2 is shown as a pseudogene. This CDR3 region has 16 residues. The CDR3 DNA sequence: TGTGCCAGCAGCCAGCGCACTAGCGGGGGGGCCCATGAGCAGTTCTTC. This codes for CASSQRTSGGAHEQFF.

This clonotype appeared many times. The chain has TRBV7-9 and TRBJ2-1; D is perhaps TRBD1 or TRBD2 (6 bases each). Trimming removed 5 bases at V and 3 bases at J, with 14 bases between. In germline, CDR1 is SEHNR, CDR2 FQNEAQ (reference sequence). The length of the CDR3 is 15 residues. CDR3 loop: CASSPRRGFYNEQFF. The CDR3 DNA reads TGTGCCAGCAGCCCCCGGAGGGGGTTCTACAATGAGCAGTTCTTC.

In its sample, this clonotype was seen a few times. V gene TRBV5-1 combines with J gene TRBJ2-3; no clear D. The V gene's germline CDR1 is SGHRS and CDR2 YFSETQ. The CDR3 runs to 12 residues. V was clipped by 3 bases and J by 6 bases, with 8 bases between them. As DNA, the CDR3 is TGCGCCAGCAGCTCGGGCGTCGATACGCAGTATTTT. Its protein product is CASSSGVDTQYF.

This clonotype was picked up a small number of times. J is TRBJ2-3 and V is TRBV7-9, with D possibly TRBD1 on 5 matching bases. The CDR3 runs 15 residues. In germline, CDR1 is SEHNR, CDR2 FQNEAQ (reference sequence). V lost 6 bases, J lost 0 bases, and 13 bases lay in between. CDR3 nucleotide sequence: TGTGCCAGCAGACCGAAGCAGGGTAGCACAGATACGCAGTATTTT. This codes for CASRPKQGSTDTQYF.

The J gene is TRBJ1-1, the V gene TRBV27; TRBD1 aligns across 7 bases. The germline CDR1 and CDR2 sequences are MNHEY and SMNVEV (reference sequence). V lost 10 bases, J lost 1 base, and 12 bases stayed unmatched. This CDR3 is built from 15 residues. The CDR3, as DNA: TGTGCCACAGGGGGTACCGGGACAACGAACACTGAAGCTTTCTTT. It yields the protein CATGGTGTTNTEAFF.

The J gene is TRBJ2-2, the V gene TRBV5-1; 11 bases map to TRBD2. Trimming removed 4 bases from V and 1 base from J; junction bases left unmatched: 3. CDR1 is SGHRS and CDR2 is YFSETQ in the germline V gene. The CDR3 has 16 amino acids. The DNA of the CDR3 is TGCGCCAGCAGCACTGGACTAGCGGGGAACACCGGGGAGCTGTTTTTT. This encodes CASSTGLAGNTGELFF.

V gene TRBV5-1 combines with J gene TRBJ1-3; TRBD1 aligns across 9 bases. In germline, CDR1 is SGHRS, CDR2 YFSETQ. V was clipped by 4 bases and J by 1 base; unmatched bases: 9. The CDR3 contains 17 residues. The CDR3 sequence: CASSRAQGAISGNTIYF. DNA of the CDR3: TGCGCCAGCAGCCGTGCACAGGGGGCGATATCTGGAAACACCATATATTTT.

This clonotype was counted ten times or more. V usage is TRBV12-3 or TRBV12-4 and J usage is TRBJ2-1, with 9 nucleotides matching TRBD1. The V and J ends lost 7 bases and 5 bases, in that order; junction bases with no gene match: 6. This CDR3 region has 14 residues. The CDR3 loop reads CASTLGTGNNEQFF. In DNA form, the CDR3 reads TGTGCCAGCACCCTAGGGACAGGGAACAATGAGCAGTTCTTC.

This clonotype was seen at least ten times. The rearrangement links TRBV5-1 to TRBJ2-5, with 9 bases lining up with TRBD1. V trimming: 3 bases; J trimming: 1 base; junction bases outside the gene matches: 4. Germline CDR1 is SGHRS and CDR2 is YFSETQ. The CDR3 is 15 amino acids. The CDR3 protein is CASSSGQGFQETQYF. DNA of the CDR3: TGCGCCAGCAGCTCGGGACAGGGTTTCCAAGAGACCCAGTACTTC. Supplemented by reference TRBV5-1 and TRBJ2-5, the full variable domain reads KAGVTQTPRYLIKTRGQQVTLSCSPISGHRSVSWYQQTPGQGLQFLFEYFSETQRNKGNFPGRFSGRQFSNSRSEMNVSTLELGDSALYLCASSSGQGFQETQYFGPGTRLLVL.

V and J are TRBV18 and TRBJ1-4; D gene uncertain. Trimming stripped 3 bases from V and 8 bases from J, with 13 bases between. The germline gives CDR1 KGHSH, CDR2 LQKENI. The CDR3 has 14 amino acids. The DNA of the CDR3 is TGTGCCAGCTCACCCCGGGGTCCGGGGGAAAAACTGTTTTTT. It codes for CASSPRGPGEKLFF.

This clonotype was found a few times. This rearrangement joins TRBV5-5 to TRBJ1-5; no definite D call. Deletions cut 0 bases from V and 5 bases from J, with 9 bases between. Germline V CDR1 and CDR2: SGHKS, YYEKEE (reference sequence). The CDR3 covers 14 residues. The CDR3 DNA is TGTGCCAGCAGCTTGGGACTGCGCGATCAGCCCCAGCATTTT. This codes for CASSLGLRDQPQHF. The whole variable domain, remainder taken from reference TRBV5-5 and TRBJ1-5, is DAGVTQSPTHLIKTRGQQVTLRCSPISGHKSVSWYQQVLGQGPQFIFQYYEKEERGRGNFPDRFSARQFPNYSSELNVNALLLGDSALYLCASSLGLRDQPQHFGDGTRLSIL.

The CDR3 loop reads CASSLIPGTGEQETQYF. CDR3 sequence (DNA): TGTGCCAGCAGCTTAATCCCCGGGACAGGGGAACAAGAGACCCAGTACTTC. The rearrangement joins TRBV7-6 to TRBJ2-5; 10 nucleotides match TRBD1. Trimming removed 2 bases from V and 2 bases from J; junction bases left unmatched: 8. Germline V gives CDR1 SGHVS, CDR2 FNYEAQ. The CDR3 consists of 17 residues.

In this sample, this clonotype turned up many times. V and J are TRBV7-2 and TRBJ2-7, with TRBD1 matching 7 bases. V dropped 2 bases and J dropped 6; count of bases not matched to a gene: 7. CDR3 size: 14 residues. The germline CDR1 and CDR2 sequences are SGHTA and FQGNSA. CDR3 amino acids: CASSLLGQESEQYF. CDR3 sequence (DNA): TGTGCCAGCAGCTTACTCGGACAGGAAAGCGAGCAGTACTTC.

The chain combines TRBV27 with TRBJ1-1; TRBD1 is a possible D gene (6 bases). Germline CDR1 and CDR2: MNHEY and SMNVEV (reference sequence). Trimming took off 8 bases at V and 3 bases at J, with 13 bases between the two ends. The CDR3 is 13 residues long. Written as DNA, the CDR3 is TGTGCCAGCCACCATAACAGGGACACTGAAGCTTTCTTT. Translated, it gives CASHHNRDTEAFF.

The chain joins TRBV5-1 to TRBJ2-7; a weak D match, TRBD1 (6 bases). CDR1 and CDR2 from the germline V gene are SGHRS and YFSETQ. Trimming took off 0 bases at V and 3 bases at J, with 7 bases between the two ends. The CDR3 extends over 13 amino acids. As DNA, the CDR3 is TGCGCCAGCAGCTTGGACAGGGACTACGAGCAGTACTTC. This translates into CASSLDRDYEQYF.

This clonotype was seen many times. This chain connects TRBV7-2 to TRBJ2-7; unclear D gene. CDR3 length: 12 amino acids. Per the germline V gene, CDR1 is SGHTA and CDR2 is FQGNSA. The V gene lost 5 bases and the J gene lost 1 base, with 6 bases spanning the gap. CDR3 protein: CASSAASYEQYF. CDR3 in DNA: TGTGCCAGCAGCGCTGCATCCTACGAGCAGTACTTC. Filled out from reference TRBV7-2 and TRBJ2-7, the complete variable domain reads GAGVSQSPSNKVTEKGKDVELRCDPISGHTALYWYRQSLGQGLEFLIYFQGNSAPDKSGLPSDRFSAERTGGSVSTLTIQRTQQEDSAVYLCASSAASYEQYFGPGTRLTVT.

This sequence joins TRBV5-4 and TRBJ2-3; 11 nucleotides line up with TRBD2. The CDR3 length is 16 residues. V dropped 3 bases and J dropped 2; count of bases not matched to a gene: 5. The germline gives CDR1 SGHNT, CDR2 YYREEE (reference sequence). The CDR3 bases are TGTGCCAGCAGCTCAAGACTAGCGGGATTCACAGATACGCAGTATTTT. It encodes CASSSRLAGFTDTQYF.

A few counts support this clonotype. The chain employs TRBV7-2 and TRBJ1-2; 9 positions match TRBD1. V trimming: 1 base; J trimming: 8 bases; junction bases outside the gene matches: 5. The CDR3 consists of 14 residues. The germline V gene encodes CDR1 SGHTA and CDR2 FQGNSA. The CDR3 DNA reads TGTGCCAGCAGCTTAGACAGGGGGCAAACGGGCTACACCTTC. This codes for CASSLDRGQTGYTF.

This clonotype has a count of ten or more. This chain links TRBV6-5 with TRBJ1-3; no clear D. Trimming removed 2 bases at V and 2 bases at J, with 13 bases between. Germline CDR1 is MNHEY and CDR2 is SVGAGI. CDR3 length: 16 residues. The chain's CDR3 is CASSYGLGGTGNTIYF. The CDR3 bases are TGTGCCAGCAGTTACGGTTTGGGAGGAACTGGAAACACCATATATTTT.